Listed here are 24 T cell receptor beta chains from one sample, sequenced in a study of PD-1 blockade in classical Hodgkin lymphoma. Noted time point: cycle 4 day 1 (C4D1), after more than five weeks of nivolumab. No patient escaped relapse after autologous stem cell transplantation, and brentuximab vedotin exposure varied. Generated by immunoSEQ multiplex PCR, the TCRdb table keeps only in-frame clones and is missing some. The sample comprises 100,000 or so clones, more than 70% of which are singletons, and 15% to 20% rests with the top ten. Sequencing was performed on peripheral blood mononuclear cells (PBMCs), taken before the fourth cycle of nivolumab. These receptors came from a human donor with classical Hodgkin lymphoma.

The chain has TRBV5-1 and TRBJ2-1; TRBD1 matches 7 bases. This CDR3 spans 13 amino acids. V lost 7 bases and J lost 5; bases outside the gene matches: 6. Germline CDR1 is SGHRS and CDR2 is YFSETQ. CDR3 protein: CASYGTGDNEQFF. The CDR3, as DNA: TGCGCCAGCTACGGCACAGGGGACAATGAGCAGTTCTTC.

This clone was detected only once. CDR3 region: CASSLNLATNEKLFF. The CDR3 DNA reads as TGTGCCAGCAGTTTGAACCTTGCAACTAATGAAAAACTGTTTTTT. This chain links TRBV28 with TRBJ1-4; D gene ambiguous. The CDR3 is made up of 15 amino acids. Trimming pared 3 bases from V and 0 bases from J, leaving 8 bases between. The germline V gene has CDR1 MDHEN and CDR2 SYDVKM.

CDR3 nucleotides: TGTGCCAGCAGCTTGCGGGGGCAGGGAAATCAGCCCCAGCATTTT. Protein product: CASSLRGQGNQPQHF. The V gene is TRBV7-2, the J gene TRBJ1-5; TRBD1 might be the D (6 bases). CDR1 and CDR2 (germline): SGHTA, FQGNSA. V shed 3 bases and J shed 4 bases, with 13 bases lying between them. The CDR3 is 15 amino acids.

V and J are TRBV11-2 and TRBJ2-7; no reliable D call. V was trimmed by 5 bases and J by 7 bases, leaving 9 bases between them. CDR3 length: 11 amino acids. Germline-derived CDR1 and CDR2 are SGHAT and FQNNGV. The CDR3: CASSPALEQYF. Written as DNA, the CDR3 is TGTGCCAGCAGCCCCGCGTTAGAGCAGTACTTC.

The chain has TRBV19 and TRBJ1-6; the D is unclear. Germline V CDR1 and CDR2: LNHDA, SQIVND (reference sequence). This CDR3 spans 15 amino acids. V was clipped by 6 bases and J by 10 bases, with 19 bases between them. The CDR3 loop reads CASSPDTSPGSPLHF. CDR3 bases: TGTGCCAGTAGCCCCGACACTAGCCCGGGGTCACCCCTCCACTTT.

J is TRBJ2-7 and V is TRBV7-9; 10 bases line up with TRBD1. CDR3 size: 15 residues. Losses at the gene ends were 3 bases for V and 6 bases for J; bases not matched to a gene: 8. Looked up from germline, CDR1 is SEHNR and CDR2 is FQNEAQ (reference sequence). Written as DNA, the CDR3 is TGTGCCAGCAGCTTTGTTGGGGACAGGGGTCTCGAGCAGTACTTC. It is translated as CASSFVGDRGLEQYF.

The chain carries TRBV5-1 and TRBJ1-2, with 7 bases aligning to TRBD1. The CDR3 length is 15 residues. CDR1 is SGHRS and CDR2 is YFSETQ in the germline V gene. The ends lost 3 bases at V and 8 bases at J; junction bases unmatched: 13. The CDR3 DNA follows: TGCGCCAGCAGCTGGGACGGACAGGAAGGCCGAGGCTACACCTTC. This gives the protein CASSWDGQEGRGYTF.

This chain joins TRBV5-6 and TRBJ1-1, with TRBD1 identical over 7 bases. V dropped 3 bases and J dropped 6; count of bases not matched to a gene: 8. There are 14 residues in the CDR3. Germline CDR1 is SGHDT and CDR2 is YYEEEE. The CDR3 reads CASSYDREEAEAFF. CDR3 nucleotides: TGTGCCAGCAGCTATGACAGGGAGGAGGCTGAAGCTTTCTTT.

The V gene is TRBV2, the J gene TRBJ1-1, with TRBD1 identical over 8 bases. The CDR3 extends over 13 amino acids. V lost 0 bases and J lost 10; bases outside the gene matches: 4. CDR1 is SNHLY and CDR2 is FYNNEI in the germline V gene. CDR3 in DNA: TGTGCCAGCAGTGAAGCGCTTCAGGGGGCAGCTTTCTTT. This encodes CASSEALQGAAFF.

The chain has TRBV7-6 and TRBJ2-2; 10 bases match TRBD2. V trimming: 1 base; J trimming: 6 bases; junction bases outside the gene matches: 5. Per germline, CDR1 SGHVS and CDR2 FNYEAQ. The CDR3 length is 16 residues. The CDR3 bases are TGTGCCAGCAGCTTAGGGGCTAGCGGGAGCCCCGGGGAGCTGTTTTTT. Translating it yields CASSLGASGSPGELFF.

This clone occurred many times. Other DNA sequences in the sample encode the same CDR3. The chain employs TRBV18 and TRBJ2-1; 9 bases line up with TRBD2. V dropped 0 bases and J dropped 7; count of bases not matched to a gene: 7. The CDR3 covers 16 residues. Germline-derived CDR1 and CDR2 are KGHSH and LQKENI. CDR3 protein: CASSPPSAGGANEQFF. For the CDR3, the DNA is TGTGCCAGCTCACCACCCTCAGCGGGAGGCGCGAATGAGCAGTTCTTC.

J is TRBJ1-1 and V is TRBV7-9; the match to TRBD1 covers 8 bases. CDR1 is SEHNR, CDR2 FQNEAQ, per germline (reference sequence). This CDR3 has 14 amino acids. With V trimmed by 5 bases and J by 5 bases, 7 bases remained unmatched. This CDR3 reads CASSPRTGQTEAFF. The CDR3 bases are TGTGCCAGCAGCCCCCGGACAGGGCAGACTGAAGCTTTCTTT.

V usage is TRBV16 and J usage is TRBJ1-5; TRBD1 matches at 9 bases. CDR1 and CDR2 (germline): KGHSY, FQNENV. With V trimmed by 3 bases and J by 0 bases, 6 bases remained unmatched. The CDR3 length is 17 residues. CDR3 nucleotide sequence: TGTGCCAGCAGCCAGCCTGGGACAGGGTATAGCAATCAGCCCCAGCATTTT. Its translation is CASSQPGTGYSNQPQHF. Looking up the rest from reference TRBV16 and TRBJ1-5 gives the full variable domain: GEEVAQTPKHLVRGEGQKAKLYCAPIKGHSYVFWYQQVLKNEFKFLISFQNENVFDETGMPKERFSAKCLPNSPCSLEIQATKLEDSAVYFCASSQPGTGYSNQPQHFGDGTRLSIL.

This clone came up a few times. The V call is TRBV18, the J call TRBJ1-5; the match to TRBD1 covers 7 bases. The CDR3 loop spans 14 amino acids. With 4 bases clipped from V and 6 bases from J, the junction kept 6 bases outside the gene matches. Germline V CDR1 and CDR2: KGHSH, LQKENI. The CDR3 sequence is CASSQDRDVQPQHF. In nucleotides, the CDR3 is TGTGCCAGCTCACAAGACAGGGACGTTCAGCCCCAGCATTTT. Full variable domain (missing parts from reference TRBV18 and TRBJ1-5): NAGVMQNPRHLVRRRGQEARLRCSPMKGHSHVYWYRQLPEEGLKFMVYLQKENIIDESGMPKERFSAEFPKEGPSILRIQQVVRGDSAAYFCASSQDRDVQPQHFGDGTRLSIL.

This sequence joins TRBV6-5 and TRBJ1-5; maybe TRBD1 (5 bases). CDR3 length equals 15 residues. V was pared by 2 bases and J by 6 bases, with 14 bases between. Germline loops: CDR1 MNHEY, CDR2 SVGAGI. In nucleotides, the CDR3 is TGTGCCAGCAGTTACGGGCAGGGTATTGGTCAGCCCCAGCATTTT. It translates to CASSYGQGIGQPQHF.

The rearrangement uses TRBV9 and TRBJ2-7; the D call may be TRBD1 or TRBD2 (5 bases each). The germline V gene encodes CDR1 SGDLS and CDR2 YYNGEE. V was shortened by 4 bases and J by 2 bases, with 16 bases between the two germline ends. CDR3 size: 15 residues. The DNA for the CDR3 is TGTGCCAGCAGCACTACTCCCGGGACGACCTACGAGCAGTACTTC. It is translated as CASSTTPGTTYEQYF. Complete variable domain (other parts from reference TRBV9 and TRBJ2-7): DSGVTQTPKHLITATGQRVTLRCSPRSGDLSVYWYQQSLDQGLQFLIQYYNGEERAKGNILERFSAQQFPDLHSELNLSSLELGDSALYFCASSTTPGTTYEQYFGPGTRLTVT.

CDR3 nucleotide sequence: TGTGCCAGCAGCCCCCACCCCGGACAGGGGACCTACGAGCAGTACTTC. This codes for CASSPHPGQGTYEQYF. The rearrangement links TRBV7-9 to TRBJ2-7; 9 bases line up with TRBD1. The V gene end was trimmed by 5 bases and the J gene end by 2 bases; junction bases not matched to a gene: 10. This CDR3 has 16 residues. Germline assignment: CDR1 SEHNR and CDR2 FQNEAQ (reference sequence). The whole variable domain, filled in from reference TRBV7-9 and TRBJ2-7, reads DTGVSQNPRHKITKRGQNVTFRCDPISEHNRLYWYRQTLGQGPEFLTYFQNEAQLEKSRLLSDRFSAERPKGSFSTLEIQRTEQGDSAMYLCASSPHPGQGTYEQYFGPGTRLTVT.

This clone has only one observation. CDR3 DNA: TGTGCCAGCAGCCAAGATGGGGCGGGAGGGCCGTCGAACGAGCAGTACTTC. Translated, it gives CASSQDGAGGPSNEQYF. V is TRBV14 and J is TRBJ2-7; TRBD2 agrees at 9 bases. Germline V lookup: CDR1 SGHDN, CDR2 FVKESK. The V gene end was trimmed by 0 bases and the J gene end by 5 bases; junction bases not matched to a gene: 11. The CDR3 totals 17 residues.

The chain is built from TRBV5-1 and TRBJ2-7; no clear D gene. This CDR3 has 14 residues. Deletions cut 0 bases from V and 2 bases from J, with 9 bases between. Germline loops: CDR1 SGHRS, CDR2 YFSETQ. The CDR3 nucleotides are TGCGCCAGCAGCTTGGGCGACATGACCTACGAGCAGTACTTC. Translated, it gives CASSLGDMTYEQYF.

The rearrangement joins TRBV27 to TRBJ2-1; tentatively, D is TRBD2 (6 bases). Germline V lookup: CDR1 MNHEY, CDR2 SMNVEV (reference sequence). This CDR3 region has 16 residues. The germline V and J ends were trimmed by 10 bases and 2 bases, with 21 bases remaining between them. The CDR3: CATARTISGTYNEQFF. The CDR3 DNA follows: TGTGCCACCGCAAGGACTATTAGCGGAACCTACAATGAGCAGTTCTTC.

The gene calls are TRBV10-2 and TRBJ2-7; D not resolved. The CDR3 loop spans 13 amino acids. The V gene lost 5 bases and the J gene lost 1 base, with 9 bases spanning the gap. The germline CDR1 and CDR2 sequences are WSHSY and SAAADI. CDR3 sequence reads: CASSPQTSYEQYF. CDR3 in DNA: TGCGCCAGCAGTCCTCAGACTTCCTACGAGCAGTACTTC.

This chain uses TRBV7-6 with TRBJ2-5; 7 bases match TRBD2. Per germline, CDR1 SGHVS and CDR2 FNYEAQ. This CDR3 is 16 amino acids long. The junction had 8 bases not matched to a gene; V was cut back by 2 bases and J by 2 bases. The CDR3 DNA reads TGTGCCAGCAGCTTAAGTGTTAGCGGGTGGCAAGAGACCCAGTACTTC. It encodes CASSLSVSGWQETQYF.

The rearrangement joins TRBV2 to TRBJ2-1; 11 nucleotides align to TRBD2. The CDR3 spans 15 residues. Trimming cost V 7 bases and J 8 bases; bases outside gene matches: 10. Germline-derived CDR1 and CDR2 are SNHLY and FYNNEI. CDR3 region: CASMRSGRAKDEQFF. DNA of the CDR3: TGTGCCAGCATGCGTAGCGGGAGGGCCAAGGATGAGCAGTTCTTC.

The V call is TRBV7-2, the J call TRBJ1-5; D not resolved. Germline V gene data show CDR1 as SGHTA and CDR2 as FQGNSA. Trimming stripped 1 base from V and 0 bases from J, with 10 bases between. The CDR3 contains 16 residues. CDR3 sequence: CASSLGGISSNQPQHF. The CDR3 nucleotides read TGTGCCAGCAGCTTAGGTGGTATAAGTAGCAATCAGCCCCAGCATTTT.